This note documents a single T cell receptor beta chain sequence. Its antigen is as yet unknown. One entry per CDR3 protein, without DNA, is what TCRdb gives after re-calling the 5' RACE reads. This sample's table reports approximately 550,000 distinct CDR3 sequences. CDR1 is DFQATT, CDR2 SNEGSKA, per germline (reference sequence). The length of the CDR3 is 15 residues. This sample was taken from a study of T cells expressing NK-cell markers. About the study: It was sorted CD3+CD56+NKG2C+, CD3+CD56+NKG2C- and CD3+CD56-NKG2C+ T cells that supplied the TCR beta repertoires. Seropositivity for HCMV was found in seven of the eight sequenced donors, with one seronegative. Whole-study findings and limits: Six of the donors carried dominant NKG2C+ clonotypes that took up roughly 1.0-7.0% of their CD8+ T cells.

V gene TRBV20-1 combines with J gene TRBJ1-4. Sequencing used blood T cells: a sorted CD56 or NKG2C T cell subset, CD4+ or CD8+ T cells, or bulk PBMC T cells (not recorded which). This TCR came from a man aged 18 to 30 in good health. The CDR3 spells CSASSSRTTNEKLFF.